Sequencing of this TCR beta chain was carried out in a study of regulatory T cells in long-lasting Graves disease. Study as a whole: Those with persistent Graves' disease had received antithyroid drugs for over 5 years with positive TSH receptor antibodies.

The time point was: persistent/refractory GD, antithyroid drugs over 5 years with positive TRAb. Construction of the TCR library relied on RNA isolated from PBMCs. V was trimmed by 3 bases and J by 0 bases, leaving 12 bases between them. The V gene's germline CDR1 is MNHNS and CDR2 SASEGT. The CDR3 contains 16 residues. This clonotype was counted many times. Its antigen is not known. The authors built TCR beta libraries using iRepertoire HTBI primers and Arm-PCR of CDR3 regions. Authors' methods: Throughout the samples, researchers identified roughly 59 TRBV and approximately 15 TRBJ segments. TCRdb fed the multiplex PCR reads into MiXCR, producing one record per CDR3 protein. TCRdb's processing, not the authors', yielded these V and J calls. This sample carries approximately 380,000 distinct CDR3 sequences, roughly 20% of them seen once, and the ten largest clones take 20% to 25%. Findings of the study overall: Accuracy may have been reduced by the small sample size.

The source was peripheral blood mononuclear cells (PBMCs), collected when the disease was refractory, from a patient treated with antithyroid drugs. The TCR originated in a female donor with Graves disease. The gene calls are TRBV6-1 and TRBJ1-5, with a tentative D call TRBD1 (5 bases). CDR3 residues: CASSDDRDNSNQPQHF. In nucleotides, the CDR3 is TGTGCCAGCAGTGATGACAGAGACAATAGCAATCAGCCCCAGCATTTT.